These 21 T cell receptor beta chains came from one sample sequenced in a study of T cell responses to AZD1222 COVID-19 vaccine. Measured with immunoSEQ multiplex PCR; TCRdb has only the in-frame clones, and not every one. The sample contains 150,000 to 200,000 clones, about 90% of which appear only once. This sample comprised peripheral blood, obtained 28 days after the second AZD1222 dose. Receptors were obtained from an adult who received the AZD1222 COVID-19 vaccine.

The chain combines TRBV5-1 with TRBJ1-3, with D maybe TRBD1 (5 bases). The CDR3 totals 16 residues. Germline values: CDR1 SGHRS, CDR2 YFSETQ. V was shortened by 3 bases and J by 0 bases, with 13 bases between the two germline ends. The CDR3: CASSSGTLTSGNTIYF. CDR3 coding DNA: TGCGCCAGCAGCTCCGGGACCCTGACCTCTGGAAACACCATATATTTT.

The CDR3 nucleotides are TGTGCCAGCAGCCAAGGCTCTCGAGTAGGGAGGCACGAGCAGTACTTC. Amino acids: CASSQGSRVGRHEQYF. This chain links TRBV4-2 with TRBJ2-7, with D tentatively TRBD2 (6 bases). Germline CDR1 is LGHNA and CDR2 is YNFKEQ. CDR3 size: 16 residues. Trimming pared 1 base from V and 5 bases from J, leaving 18 bases between.

The chain has TRBV7-8 and TRBJ2-1, with TRBD2 as a possible D gene (6 bases). Germline values: CDR1 SGHVS, CDR2 FQNEAQ. The CDR3 runs 16 residues. The V end was cut by 4 bases, the J end by 6 bases, with 19 bases between. CDR3 nucleotide sequence: TGTGCCAGCAGCTCTTTTCAGGCGGTCGGGGGCAATGAGCAGTTCTTC. Its translation is CASSSFQAVGGNEQFF.

The chain combines TRBV9 with TRBJ1-4; tentatively, D is TRBD1 (6 bases). Germline V lookup: CDR1 SGDLS, CDR2 YYNGEE. This CDR3 has 14 amino acids. V was cut by 2 bases and J by 7 bases, with 12 bases left in between. In DNA form, the CDR3 reads TGTGCCAGCAGCGTCGATGTGGGGGCTGAAAAACTGTTTTTT. Its protein product is CASSVDVGAEKLFF.

This CDR3 is CASSAGKQGRGYTF. In nucleotides, the CDR3 is TGTGCCAGCAGTGCGGGGAAACAGGGAAGGGGCTACACCTTC. The chain couples TRBV2 to TRBJ1-2; D may be TRBD1 (6 bases). The V gene's germline CDR1 is SNHLY and CDR2 FYNNEI. The CDR3 consists of 14 residues. V was pared by 4 bases and J by 8 bases, with 17 bases between. Filled out from reference TRBV2 and TRBJ1-2, the complete variable domain reads EPEVTQTPSHQVTQMGQEVILRCVPISNHLYFYWYRQILGQKVEFLVSFYNNEISEKSEIFDDQFSVERPDGSNFTLKIRSTKLEDSAMYFCASSAGKQGRGYTFGSGTRLTVV.

This chain links TRBV5-4 with TRBJ2-7; 10 nucleotides agree with TRBD2. J gave up 6 bases and V 4 bases, and 10 bases lay outside the gene matches. The germline V gene encodes CDR1 SGHNT and CDR2 YYREEE (reference sequence). The CDR3 is 15 residues long. CDR3 amino acids: CASSPGSGRAGEQYF. Here the CDR3 DNA reads TGTGCCAGCAGCCCTGGCAGCGGGAGGGCCGGCGAGCAGTACTTC. Together with reference TRBV5-4 and TRBJ2-7, the CDR3 gives the full variable domain: ETGVTQSPTHLIKTRGQQVTLRCSSQSGHNTVSWYQQALGQGPQFIFQYYREEENGRGNFPPRFSGLQFPNYSSELNVNALELDDSALYLCASSPGSGRAGEQYFGPGTRLTVT.

The chain links TRBV6-5 to TRBJ1-4; D is unclear. V was shortened by 7 bases and J by 0 bases, with 12 bases between the two germline ends. Germline-derived CDR1 and CDR2 are MNHEY and SVGAGI. The CDR3 spans 15 residues. This CDR3 reads CASNENTPTNEKLFF. The CDR3 region has the DNA TGTGCCAGCAACGAAAACACCCCAACTAATGAAAAACTGTTTTTT.

The chain is built from TRBV7-2 and TRBJ1-4; D perhaps matches TRBD1 (5 bases). V was trimmed by 3 bases and J by 8 bases, leaving 16 bases between them. Germline V CDR1 and CDR2: SGHTA, FQGNSA. This CDR3 is 15 amino acids long. For the CDR3, the DNA is TGTGCCAGCAGCTTCATTCAGGGACGAGGCGAAAAACTGTTTTTT. Encoded protein: CASSFIQGRGEKLFF.

The chain carries TRBV21-1 and TRBJ2-2. TRBV21-1 is given as a pseudogene. The CDR3 sequence is 17 residues long. CDR3 in amino acids: CASSKIDRILHTGELFF. CDR3 sequence (DNA): TGTGCCAGCAGCAAAATCGACCGGATCCTTCACACCGGGGAGCTGTTTTTT.

This clone was counted once. The V gene is TRBV7-2, the J gene TRBJ2-3; D might be TRBD1 or TRBD2, each matching 5 bases. V gave up 2 bases and J gave up 2 bases, with 11 bases separating them. The CDR3 has 15 amino acids. CDR1 and CDR2 from the germline V gene are SGHTA and FQGNSA. The DNA for the CDR3 is TGTGCCAGCAGCTTACGGGACGGATCCACAGATACGCAGTATTTT. This encodes CASSLRDGSTDTQYF.

The V gene is TRBV28, the J gene TRBJ1-2; 10 bases are shared with TRBD1. The length of the CDR3 is 15 residues. Germline V gene sequence: CDR1 MDHEN, CDR2 SYDVKM. After removal of 8 bases from V and 6 bases from J, the junction contained 12 bases not matched to a gene. CDR3 sequence reads: CASLSWTGGIDGYTF. As DNA, the CDR3 is TGTGCCAGCTTATCCTGGACAGGGGGAATCGATGGCTACACCTTC.

The genes are TRBV4-2 and TRBJ1-1, with TRBD1 matching over 10 bases. The CDR3 is made up of 15 amino acids. CDR1 and CDR2 (germline): LGHNA, YNFKEQ. Trimming cost V 6 bases and J 4 bases; bases outside gene matches: 8. CDR3 residues: CASSPTGTGATEAFF. Written as DNA, the CDR3 is TGTGCCAGCAGTCCTACCGGGACAGGGGCCACTGAAGCTTTCTTT.

V usage is TRBV18 and J usage is TRBJ2-4, with 7 bases aligning to TRBD2. This CDR3 has 15 amino acids. Looked up from germline, CDR1 is KGHSH and CDR2 is LQKENI. With 3 bases clipped from V and 3 bases from J, the junction kept 5 bases outside the gene matches. The CDR3 loop is CASSPGEGDKNIQYF. CDR3 DNA sequence: TGTGCCAGCTCACCCGGGGAGGGAGACAAAAACATTCAGTACTTC.

This clone was counted a single time. V and J are TRBV5-1 and TRBJ2-7; weak D call: TRBD1 (5 bases). V lost 2 bases and J 0 bases, leaving 9 bases between the germline ends. This CDR3 comprises 14 residues. Germline CDR1 and CDR2: SGHRS and YFSETQ. The CDR3 DNA follows: TGCGCCAGCAGCTTCCTGACAGACTCCTACGAGCAGTACTTC. Encoded protein: CASSFLTDSYEQYF.

This rearrangement joins TRBV30 to TRBJ1-2; no reliable D call. This CDR3 has 16 amino acids. Trimming pared 2 bases from V and 0 bases from J, leaving 16 bases between. The germline V gene encodes CDR1 GTSNPN and CDR2 SVGIG (reference sequence). DNA for the CDR3: TGTGCCTGGAGTCTGGCGAGATCAACTTCTAACTATGGCTACACCTTC. It is translated as CAWSLARSTSNYGYTF.

The chain recombines TRBV9 with TRBJ2-2; D is tentatively TRBD1 or TRBD2 (6 bases each). Germline V CDR1 and CDR2: SGDLS, YYNGEE. The CDR3 is made up of 14 amino acids. Trimming cost V 5 bases and J 6 bases, with 14 bases left between them. The CDR3 nucleotides are TGTGCCAGCAGTGGGGGGCCGTGGTCCGGGGAGCTGTTTTTT. This codes for CASSGGPWSGELFF.

The genes are TRBV20-1 and TRBJ2-7; D is uncertain. The germline gives CDR1 DFQATT, CDR2 SNEGSKA (reference sequence). V was shortened by 7 bases and J by 6 bases, with 13 bases between the two germline ends. This CDR3 is built from 11 residues. The CDR3 is CSGARASEQYF. For the CDR3, the DNA is TGCAGTGGGGCTAGAGCGTCCGAGCAGTACTTC.

This chain uses TRBV5-1 with TRBJ1-5; TRBD1 agrees at 7 bases. Looked up from germline, CDR1 is SGHRS and CDR2 is YFSETQ. With V trimmed by 0 bases and J by 6 bases, 6 bases remained unmatched. The CDR3 is made up of 15 amino acids. CDR3 loop: CASSLETGRGQPQHF. The CDR3 nucleotides are TGCGCCAGCAGCTTGGAGACAGGGAGGGGTCAGCCCCAGCATTTT.

In regard to this clone: Additional DNA sequences in this sample encode the identical CDR3. The chain recombines TRBV28 with TRBJ1-2; 7 nucleotides match TRBD1. Germline values: CDR1 MDHEN, CDR2 SYDVKM. There are 13 residues in the CDR3. The ends lost 5 bases at V and 3 bases at J; junction bases unmatched: 3. This chain's CDR3 is CASSLDRDYGYTF. The DNA for the CDR3 is TGTGCCAGCAGTCTTGACAGGGACTATGGCTACACCTTC.

The chain combines TRBV28 with TRBJ1-5, with a weak D call TRBD1 (5 bases). Germline CDR1 is MDHEN and CDR2 is SYDVKM. The V gene lost 8 bases and the J gene lost 0 bases, with 23 bases spanning the gap. This CDR3 has 18 residues. In DNA form, the CDR3 reads TGTGCCAGCGGGGACCCCTCCGGGGGTGTAATTAGCAATCAGCCCCAGCATTTT. This sequence encodes CASGDPSGGVISNQPQHF.

The J gene is TRBJ2-5, the V gene TRBV2; 9 bases agree with TRBD1. The V and J ends lost 6 bases and 4 bases, in that order; junction bases with no gene match: 0. This CDR3 is built from 12 residues. CDR1 is SNHLY, CDR2 FYNNEI, per germline. This chain's CDR3 is CASRGQGETQYF. CDR3 in DNA: TGTGCCAGCAGGGGACAGGGAGAGACCCAGTACTTC. The full variable domain, in which reference TRBV2 and TRBJ2-5 provide the parts outside the CDR3, is EPEVTQTPSHQVTQMGQEVILRCVPISNHLYFYWYRQILGQKVEFLVSFYNNEISEKSEIFDDQFSVERPDGSNFTLKIRSTKLEDSAMYFCASRGQGETQYFGPGTRLLVL.